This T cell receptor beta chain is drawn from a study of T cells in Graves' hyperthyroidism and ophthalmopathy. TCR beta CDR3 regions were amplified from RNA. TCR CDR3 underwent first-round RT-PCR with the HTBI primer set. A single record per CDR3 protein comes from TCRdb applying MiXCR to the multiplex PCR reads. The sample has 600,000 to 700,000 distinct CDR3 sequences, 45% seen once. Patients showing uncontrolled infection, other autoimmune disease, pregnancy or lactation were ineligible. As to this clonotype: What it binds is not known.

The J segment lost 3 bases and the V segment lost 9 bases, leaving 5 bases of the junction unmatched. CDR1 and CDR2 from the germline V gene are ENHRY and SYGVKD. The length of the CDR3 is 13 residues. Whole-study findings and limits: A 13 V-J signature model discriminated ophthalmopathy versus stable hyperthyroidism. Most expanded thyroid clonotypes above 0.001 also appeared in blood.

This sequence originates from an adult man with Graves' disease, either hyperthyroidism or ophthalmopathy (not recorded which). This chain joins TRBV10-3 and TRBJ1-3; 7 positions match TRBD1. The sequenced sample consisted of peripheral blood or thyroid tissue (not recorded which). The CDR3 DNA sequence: TGTGCCATTTCGAGGGGGCTTGGAAACACCATATATTTT. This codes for CAISRGLGNTIYF.